What follows are 26 T cell receptor beta chains derived from one specimen sequenced in a study of T cells in Graves' hyperthyroidism and ophthalmopathy (dated by TCRdb to between 2018 and 2021). Library construction relied on multiplex PCR. Sequencing relied on an Illumina HiSeq 2000. The TCR beta CDR3 regions were amplified from RNA transcripts. The first round of RT-PCR for the TCR CDR3 was performed with the HTBI primer set and the Qiagen OneStep RT-PCR kit. Using fastp trimming at Q25 and MiXCR clonotype assembly, TCRdb reanalyzed the public sequencing data and kept in-frame beta chains. Duplicate CDR3 protein sequences are folded into a single record with the most common DNA and genes. The sample records 650,000 to 750,000 distinct CDR3 sequences, 14% of which are singletons. Together, the top ten hold 10% of the sample. Sequenced sample: blood. These receptors all stem from a woman aged 18-30 years with Graves' hyperthyroidism.

Of note for this clonotype: A much larger clone differs from this one at a single base, so this may be a read error. The chain uses TRBV18 and TRBJ1-4; possibly TRBD1 for D (6 bases). The length of the CDR3 is 13 residues. The V gene's germline CDR1 is KGHSH and CDR2 LQKENI. The CDR3 sequence: CASSQQGGEKPFF. For the CDR3, the DNA is TGTGCCAGCTCACAACAGGGTGGCGAAAAACCGTTTTTT.

V usage is TRBV5-1 and J usage is TRBJ2-5; 9 bases are a match to TRBD1. Germline V gene sequence: CDR1 SGHRS, CDR2 YFSETQ. The CDR3 consists of 14 residues. V lost 4 bases, J lost 5 bases, and 6 bases stayed unmatched. CDR3 loop: CASSKLGQGETQYF. CDR3 DNA sequence: TGCGCCAGCAGCAAATTAGGACAGGGGGAGACCCAGTACTTC. Full variable domain (missing parts from reference TRBV5-1 and TRBJ2-5): KAGVTQTPRYLIKTRGQQVTLSCSPISGHRSVSWYQQTPGQGLQFLFEYFSETQRNKGNFPGRFSGRQFSNSRSEMNVSTLELGDSALYLCASSKLGQGETQYFGPGTRLLVL.

This clonotype has at least ten counts. This chain joins TRBV6-1 and TRBJ1-1, with 8 bases matching TRBD1. Germline assignment: CDR1 MNHNS and CDR2 SASEGT. V shed 6 bases and J 4 bases; nucleotides not matched to a gene: 7. The length of the CDR3 is 14 residues. Here the CDR3 reads CASRGGTGSTEAFF. CDR3 DNA sequence: TGTGCCAGCAGGGGAGGGACAGGAAGCACTGAAGCTTTCTTT.

This clonotype appeared a few times. The rearrangement joins TRBV20-1 to TRBJ2-7, with D unresolved. This CDR3 comprises 16 residues. Germline V lookup: CDR1 DFQATT, CDR2 SNEGSKA (reference sequence). V shed 2 bases and J shed 2 bases, with 19 bases lying between them. The CDR3 loop is CSARMRRLIGPYEQYF. The CDR3 DNA reads as TGCAGTGCTAGAATGAGGAGACTCATAGGTCCCTACGAGCAGTACTTC.

This clonotype was picked up a small number of times. The chain has TRBV20-1 and TRBJ2-7; TRBD2 aligns across 7 bases. The germline V gene encodes CDR1 DFQATT and CDR2 SNEGSKA (reference sequence). The CDR3 loop spans 12 amino acids. The CDR3 loop reads CSRGDLTYEQYF. For the CDR3, the DNA is TGCTCCCGGGGGGACTTGACCTACGAGCAGTACTTC.

This clonotype was found many times. Sequence at one end of the junction differs from germline and may be a read error. The V and J genes are TRBV18 and TRBJ1-2; tentative D call: TRBD1 (6 bases). This CDR3 contains 14 residues. CDR1 is KGHSH and CDR2 is LQKENI in the germline V gene. The CDR3 nucleotides read TGTGCCAGCTCGCCACAGGGAAGAGATGATGGCTACACCTTC. It translates to CASSPQGRDDGYTF. The full variable domain, with the rest looked up from reference TRBV18 and TRBJ1-2, is NAGVMQNPRHLVRRRGQEARLRCSPMKGHSHVYWYRQLPEEGLKFMVYLQKENIIDESGMPKERFSAEFPKEGPSILRIQQVVRGDSAAYFCASSPQGRDDGYTFGSGTRLTVV.

This clonotype has at least ten counts. V is TRBV20-1 and J is TRBJ2-1; 7 bases map to TRBD2. The CDR3 consists of 14 residues. V lost 5 bases and J lost 9; bases outside the gene matches: 13. Looked up from germline, CDR1 is DFQATT and CDR2 is SNEGSKA (reference sequence). In nucleotides, the CDR3 is TGCAGTGCTTCAAACGGACTAGTGGAGGTTGAGCAGTTCTTC. It codes for CSASNGLVEVEQFF.

This clonotype occurred many times. The chain joins TRBV7-9 to TRBJ2-1; 15 nucleotides match TRBD2. Germline V gene sequence: CDR1 SEHNR, CDR2 FQNEAQ (reference sequence). The CDR3 is made up of 22 amino acids. Trimming at V came to 0 bases and at J to 0 bases, leaving 12 bases not matched to a gene. This chain's CDR3 is CASSLALIGLAGGPGSYNEQFF. CDR3 bases: TGTGCCAGCAGCTTAGCGCTAATCGGACTAGCGGGAGGGCCGGGCTCCTACAATGAGCAGTTCTTC.

This clonotype was counted at least ten times. The chain is built from TRBV7-3 and TRBJ2-1, with 7 positions matching TRBD2. CDR3 length equals 14 residues. Germline loops: CDR1 SGHTA, CDR2 FQGTGA. After removal of 5 bases from V and 2 bases from J, the junction contained 3 bases not matched to a gene. CDR3 protein: CASSPTSAYNEQFF. The CDR3 coding sequence is TGTGCCAGCAGCCCTACTAGCGCCTACAATGAGCAGTTCTTC. Together with reference TRBV7-3 and TRBJ2-1, the CDR3 gives the full variable domain: GAGVSQTPSNKVTEKGKYVELRCDPISGHTALYWYRQSLGQGPEFLIYFQGTGAADDSGLPNDRFFAVRPEGSVSTLKIQRTERGDSAVYLCASSPTSAYNEQFFGPGTRLTVL.

This clonotype has only a few counts. V gene TRBV3-1 combines with J gene TRBJ1-3, with no clear D. This CDR3 spans 19 amino acids. V lost 0 bases, J lost 0 bases, and 18 bases lay in between. Germline CDR1 reads LGHDT; CDR2 reads YNNKEL (reference sequence). The CDR3 region is CASSQENKGPTSSGNTIYF. CDR3 in DNA: TGTGCCAGCAGCCAAGAGAATAAAGGACCCACAAGCTCTGGAAACACCATATATTTT.

This clonotype was picked up many times. The V call is TRBV14, the J call TRBJ2-7; D is ambiguous. CDR1 and CDR2 from the germline V gene are SGHDN and FVKESK. CDR3 length equals 13 residues. Trimming left V 1 base short and J 2 bases short, with 6 bases between. DNA for the CDR3: TGTGCCAGCAGCCAAGGGCAGCCCTACGAGCAGTACTTC. Amino acid sequence: CASSQGQPYEQYF.

DNA for the CDR3: TGTGCCAGCAGCCAAGCCCGCTGGAACACTGAAGCTTTCTTT. Residues: CASSQARWNTEAFF. The V gene is TRBV14, the J gene TRBJ1-1; D unclear. Looked up from germline, CDR1 is SGHDN and CDR2 is FVKESK. V shed 1 base and J shed 1 base, with 7 bases lying between them. The CDR3 is 14 residues long.

This clonotype has a count of ten or more. The CDR3 DNA is TGTGCCAGCAGTCATACCGGGACAGGGAGCTACAATGAGCAGTTCTTC. This gives the protein CASSHTGTGSYNEQFF. V is TRBV28 and J is TRBJ2-1, with 9 bases aligning to TRBD1. J was trimmed by 3 bases and V by 5 bases; bases with no gene match: 8. The CDR3 has 16 residues. CDR1 and CDR2 (germline): MDHEN, SYDVKM. The full variable domain, its missing parts supplied by reference TRBV28 and TRBJ2-1, is DVKVTQSSRYLVKRTGEKVFLECVQDMDHENMFWYRQDPGLGLRLIYFSYDVKMKEKGDIPEGYSVSREKKERFSLILESASTNQTSMYLCASSHTGTGSYNEQFFGPGTRLTVL.

This clonotype showed up just a few times. The chain uses TRBV3-1 and TRBJ2-7, with TRBD2 matching over 7 bases. Germline CDR1 LGHDT, CDR2 YNNKEL (reference sequence). The CDR3 sequence is 14 residues long. The V and J ends lost 4 bases and 9 bases, in that order; junction bases with no gene match: 12. CDR3 amino acids: CASSPSGGRAPQYF. For the CDR3, the DNA is TGTGCCAGCAGCCCCAGTGGAGGGAGGGCCCCGCAGTACTTC.

This clonotype was observed at least ten times. In DNA, the CDR3 is TGTGCCAGCAGCTTAGTATTGCGGAGGCGGGATGAGCAGTTCTTC. The encoded protein is CASSLVLRRRDEQFF. This rearrangement joins TRBV11-2 to TRBJ2-1, with D possibly being TRBD2 (5 bases). The germline V and J ends were trimmed by 1 base and 8 bases, with 15 bases remaining between them. Germline V gene lookup returns CDR1 SGHAT and CDR2 FQNNGV. The CDR3 contains 15 residues.

The table lists this clonotype with a few counts. This rearrangement joins TRBV5-1 to TRBJ2-5, with 9 bases matching TRBD2. The trim removed 4 bases at V and 3 bases at J, leaving 4 bases unmatched. Looked up from germline, CDR1 is SGHRS and CDR2 is YFSETQ. The CDR3 consists of 14 residues. CDR3 in amino acids: CASSRAGGKETQYF. CDR3 nucleotide sequence: TGCGCCAGCAGCCGCGCGGGAGGGAAAGAGACCCAGTACTTC.

The V call is TRBV20-1, the J call TRBJ1-6; the match to TRBD1 covers 11 bases. CDR3 length equals 16 residues. V trimming: 6 bases; J trimming: 4 bases; junction bases outside the gene matches: 8. Germline V gives CDR1 DFQATT, CDR2 SNEGSKA (reference sequence). CDR3 in DNA: TGCAGTGCCCCCGGGACAGGGGGATCATATAATTCACCCCTCCACTTT. It encodes CSAPGTGGSYNSPLHF.

Regarding this clonotype: This may come from a read error, since a much larger clone is one base off. The chain recombines TRBV7-2 with TRBJ2-7; the D is unclear. The CDR3 runs 12 residues. Per the germline V gene, CDR1 is SGHTA and CDR2 is FQGNSA. Trimming took off 5 bases at V and 5 bases at J, with 10 bases between the two ends. CDR3 coding DNA: TGTGCCAGCAGCGAGACTGAGCACGAGCAGTACTTC. Its protein product is CASSETEHEQYF.

This clonotype was seen a handful of times. This chain joins TRBV2 and TRBJ1-5; 9 nucleotides match TRBD1. Germline assignment: CDR1 SNHLY and CDR2 FYNNEI. CDR3 size: 13 residues. The junction had 7 bases not matched to a gene; V was cut back by 10 bases and J by 6 bases. The CDR3 DNA reads as TGTGCCACCCGAGGACAGGGGCCTCAGCCCCAGCATTTT. It yields the protein CATRGQGPQPQHF.

The chain joins TRBV7-9 to TRBJ2-7; TRBD2 matches 10 bases. With V trimmed by 3 bases and J by 3 bases, 20 bases remained unmatched. Per germline, CDR1 SEHNR and CDR2 FQNEAQ (reference sequence). This CDR3 is 20 amino acids long. CDR3 coding DNA: TGTGCCAGCAGCTTTCCGGAGCGGGAGGGCGGATTAATCATCAACTACGAGCAGTACTTC. Encoded protein: CASSFPEREGGLIINYEQYF.

This clonotype was counted ten times or more. The V and J genes are TRBV20-1 and TRBJ2-1; the D gene could be TRBD1 or TRBD2 (6 bases each). Germline values: CDR1 DFQATT, CDR2 SNEGSKA (reference sequence). V was shortened by 5 bases and J by 4 bases, with 12 bases between the two germline ends. The CDR3 runs to 13 residues. CDR3 protein: CSAPKGGYNEQFF. The CDR3 coding sequence is TGCAGTGCTCCGAAGGGGGGATACAATGAGCAGTTCTTC.

About this clonotype itself: This may come from a read error, since a much larger clone is one base off. Since the CDR3 does not end with the conserved phenylalanine or tryptophan, this likely comes from a read error. The chain combines TRBV11-2 with TRBJ2-2; no firm D call. The CDR3 runs 15 residues. The V and J ends lost 0 bases and 7 bases respectively, with 12 bases between them. The germline gives CDR1 SGHAT, CDR2 FQNNGV. CDR3 protein: CASSLELAISGELFL. The CDR3 nucleotides are TGTGCCAGCAGCTTAGAATTGGCTATTAGCGGGGAGCTGTTTCTT.

V usage is TRBV5-1 and J usage is TRBJ2-7, with D perhaps TRBD1 or TRBD2 (6 bases each). Trimming left V 0 bases short and J 1 base short, with 14 bases between. From germline, CDR1 is SGHRS and CDR2 YFSETQ. This CDR3 region has 16 residues. This chain's CDR3 is CASSLGGARASYEQYF. CDR3 nucleotides: TGCGCCAGCAGCTTGGGGGGGGCCCGGGCGTCCTACGAGCAGTACTTC.

This chain joins TRBV30 and TRBJ2-2, with a weak D call TRBD2 (5 bases). Trimming took off 1 base at V and 1 base at J, with 22 bases between the two ends. The CDR3 extends over 19 amino acids. Germline V gene lookup returns CDR1 GTSNPN and CDR2 SVGIG (reference sequence). The CDR3 bases are TGTGCCTGGAGTGCGCACTTCAAAATTACCGGGAAGAACACCGGGGAGCTGTTTTTT. Its translation is CAWSAHFKITGKNTGELFF.

This clonotype was counted ten times or more. As DNA, the CDR3 is TGTGCCTGGAGCCGAGGGCGGCAGGGGGTTCCCTACGAGCAGTACTTC. Protein product: CAWSRGRQGVPYEQYF. This chain connects TRBV30 to TRBJ2-7, with 7 bases matching TRBD1. Per the germline V gene, CDR1 is GTSNPN and CDR2 is SVGIG (reference sequence). J lost 2 bases, V lost 3 bases, and 13 bases had no gene match. This CDR3 has 16 residues. The full variable domain, rest sourced from reference TRBV30 and TRBJ2-7, is SQTIHQWPATLVQPVGSPLSLECTVEGTSNPNLYWYRQAAGRGLQLLFYSVGIGQISSEVPQNLSASRPQDRQFILSSKKLLLSDSGFYLCAWSRGRQGVPYEQYFGPGTRLTVT.

This chain joins TRBV12-3 or TRBV12-4 and TRBJ1-5, with D perhaps TRBD1 (6 bases). The CDR3 runs 19 residues. Trimming left V 6 bases short and J 2 bases short, with 26 bases between. For the CDR3, the DNA is TGTGCCAGCAGACAAAAAGGACAGACCCACTTTGGGGGCAATCAGCCCCAGCATTTT. Amino acids: CASRQKGQTHFGGNQPQHF.